The 25 T cell receptor beta chains below all came from one sample that was sequenced in a study of blood T cell repertoires in COVID-19. Measured with immunoSEQ multiplex PCR; TCRdb has only the in-frame clones, and not every one. The sample contains roughly 290,000 clones, approximately 83% of which appear only once. Sequenced input: peripheral blood. These receptors originate from a woman aged 25 to 45 who had recovered from COVID-19.

This clone appeared a single time. The chain joins TRBV19 to TRBJ1-1; 9 nucleotides agree with TRBD1. Germline loops: CDR1 LNHDA, CDR2 SQIVND (reference sequence). The CDR3 has 15 amino acids. The trim removed 6 bases at V and 4 bases at J, leaving 9 bases unmatched. The CDR3 protein is CASSSPGQGPTEAFF. As DNA, the CDR3 is TGTGCCAGTAGCAGCCCGGGACAGGGACCCACTGAAGCTTTCTTT.

V usage is TRBV6-1 and J usage is TRBJ1-5; 7 bases map to TRBD1. The CDR3 contains 16 residues. The germline gives CDR1 MNHNS, CDR2 SASEGT. J gave up 2 bases and V 4 bases, and 8 bases lay outside the gene matches. CDR3 in DNA: TGTGCCAGCAGTGTCGGGGGCAGGGGGGGCAATCAGCCCCAGCATTTT. Its protein is CASSVGGRGGNQPQHF.

V is TRBV7-9 and J is TRBJ2-7; tentative D call: TRBD2 (5 bases). This CDR3 has 13 residues. The V and J ends lost 4 bases and 3 bases respectively, with 10 bases between them. CDR1 and CDR2 (germline): SEHNR, FQNEAQ (reference sequence). CDR3 in DNA: TGTGCCAGCAGCTCCGGGGAGATCTACGAGCAGTACTTC. The encoded protein is CASSSGEIYEQYF.

This chain joins TRBV7-9 and TRBJ2-7, with 8 bases identical to TRBD1. The germline CDR1 and CDR2 sequences are SEHNR and FQNEAQ (reference sequence). V shed 5 bases and J 2 bases; nucleotides not matched to a gene: 5. CDR3 length: 14 residues. This chain's CDR3 is CASSRADRAYEQYF. The CDR3 DNA is TGTGCCAGCAGCCGAGCGGACAGGGCCTACGAGCAGTACTTC.

The chain carries TRBV6-5 and TRBJ2-1, with 8 bases that match TRBD2. Looked up from germline, CDR1 is MNHEY and CDR2 is SVGAGI. CDR3 length equals 15 residues. Losses at the gene ends were 0 bases for V and 9 bases for J; bases not matched to a gene: 7. CDR3 nucleotide sequence: TGTGCCAGCAGTTACTCATCCGGGACTAGTGGTGAGCAGTTCTTC. It specifies CASSYSSGTSGEQFF.

The rearrangement uses TRBV19 and TRBJ2-1; no reliable D call. The CDR3 consists of 16 residues. The germline gives CDR1 LNHDA, CDR2 SQIVND (reference sequence). Deletions cut 1 base from V and 7 bases from J, with 17 bases between. CDR3 in amino acids: CASSIVKEWSGNEQFF. CDR3 sequence (DNA): TGTGCCAGTAGTATAGTTAAGGAGTGGTCGGGTAATGAGCAGTTCTTC. Full variable domain (rest looked up from reference TRBV19 and TRBJ2-1): DGGITQSPKYLFRKEGQNVTLSCEQNLNHDAMYWYRQDPGQGLRLIYYSQIVNDFQKGDIAEGYSVSREKKESFPLTVTSAQKNPTAFYLCASSIVKEWSGNEQFFGPGTRLTVL.

The chain is built from TRBV7-2 and TRBJ2-5, with a tentative D call TRBD2 (6 bases). The CDR3 extends over 14 amino acids. V was cut by 5 bases and J by 5 bases, with 15 bases left in between. From germline, CDR1 is SGHTA and CDR2 FQGNSA. Here the CDR3 reads CASSEGLEGETQYF. CDR3 bases: TGTGCCAGCAGCGAGGGACTCGAAGGGGAGACCCAGTACTTC. The whole variable domain, remainder taken from reference TRBV7-2 and TRBJ2-5, is GAGVSQSPSNKVTEKGKDVELRCDPISGHTALYWYRQSLGQGLEFLIYFQGNSAPDKSGLPSDRFSAERTGGSVSTLTIQRTQQEDSAVYLCASSEGLEGETQYFGPGTRLLVL.

The chain carries TRBV9 and TRBJ2-5; 9 bases match TRBD2. V trimming: 5 bases; J trimming: 5 bases; junction bases outside the gene matches: 7. The CDR3 spans 14 residues. The germline V gene has CDR1 SGDLS and CDR2 YYNGEE. DNA for the CDR3: TGTGCCAGCAGTCCGGGACTAGCCTGGGAGACCCAGTACTTC. Translating it yields CASSPGLAWETQYF.

The sample holds a few counts of this clone. The chain uses TRBV7-2 and TRBJ1-3, with 9 nucleotides matching TRBD1. V shed 5 bases and J 1 base; nucleotides not matched to a gene: 6. Germline-derived CDR1 and CDR2 are SGHTA and FQGNSA. This CDR3 is 16 amino acids long. As DNA, the CDR3 is TGTGCCAGCAGCCAACAGGGGGCGGGTTCTGGAAACACCATATATTTT. Translation: CASSQQGAGSGNTIYF.

This clone turned up a few times. The J gene is TRBJ2-5, the V gene TRBV27; TRBD1 is a possible D gene (5 bases). The ends were cut back, 4 bases at V and 1 base at J, with 10 bases in the middle. Germline V gene sequence: CDR1 MNHEY, CDR2 SMNVEV (reference sequence). This CDR3 is built from 14 residues. The CDR3 protein is CASSSRATQETQYF. DNA for the CDR3: TGTGCCAGCAGTTCCAGGGCGACCCAAGAGACCCAGTACTTC.

The rearrangement joins TRBV3-1 (or the pseudogene TRBV3-2) to TRBJ1-1; maybe TRBD1 (6 bases). Trimming stripped 4 bases from V and 8 bases from J, with 23 bases between. The CDR3 spans 16 residues. CDR1 and CDR2 (germline): LGHDT, YNNKEL (reference sequence). In DNA, the CDR3 is TGTGCCAGCAGCCCGACCCCGGGATCGAAGGGGGGGGAAGCTTTCTTT. This translates into CASSPTPGSKGGEAFF.

The genes are TRBV5-1 and TRBJ2-7; 8 bases line up with TRBD1. V trimming: 4 bases; J trimming: 3 bases; junction bases outside the gene matches: 9. This CDR3 comprises 15 residues. Germline CDR1 SGHRS, CDR2 YFSETQ. CDR3 sequence reads: CASSEGTGARYEQYF. CDR3 nucleotides: TGCGCCAGCAGCGAGGGGACAGGAGCTCGCTACGAGCAGTACTTC.

The chain employs TRBV7-8 and TRBJ2-7; the D gene is possibly TRBD2 (6 bases). The V and J ends lost 5 bases and 5 bases respectively, with 22 bases between them. This CDR3 comprises 16 residues. Germline CDR1 reads SGHVS; CDR2 reads FQNEAQ. In DNA, the CDR3 is TGTGCCAGCAGCAACTCGCCCTCGGAGGGCGGCGACGAGCAGTACTTC. Translating gives CASSNSPSEGGDEQYF.

The V call is TRBV5-1, the J call TRBJ2-3; no clear D gene. CDR3 length: 15 residues. The germline V and J ends were trimmed by 0 bases and 2 bases, with 10 bases remaining between them. CDR1 SGHRS and CDR2 YFSETQ come from the germline V gene. Written as DNA, the CDR3 is TGCGCCAGCAGCTTGGATGCAACTTCCACAGATACGCAGTATTTT. Translating it yields CASSLDATSTDTQYF.

For this clone: An end of the junction differs from the germline gene, which may be a read error. Other DNA sequences from this sample encode an identical CDR3 as well. The chain is built from TRBV12-3 or TRBV12-4 and TRBJ1-2; a possible D gene is TRBD1 (6 bases). The CDR3 runs to 13 residues. The CDR3 nucleotides read TGTGCCAGCAGTTTAGGGAGGACAGATGGCTACACTTTC. As protein: CASSLGRTDGYTF.

Concerning this clone: Other DNA sequences in the same sample also yield this CDR3. This sequence joins TRBV27 and TRBJ1-2; D possibly corresponds to TRBD1 (5 bases). This CDR3 is 13 amino acids long. Germline lookup yields CDR1 MNHEY and CDR2 SMNVEV (reference sequence). V lost 3 bases to trimming and J lost 4 bases, with 9 bases between them. CDR3 loop: CASSLGQGYGYTF. Here the CDR3 DNA reads TGTGCCAGCAGTTTGGGTCAGGGCTATGGCTACACCTTC.

The chain has TRBV5-1 and TRBJ2-2; 7 nucleotides agree with TRBD2. The germline CDR1 and CDR2 sequences are SGHRS and YFSETQ. CDR3 length: 15 residues. Trimming took 4 bases from V and 7 from J; bases not matched to a gene: 10. The CDR3 loop is CASSRRRGDDGELFF. The CDR3 DNA sequence: TGCGCCAGCAGCCGGAGACGGGGGGATGACGGGGAGCTGTTTTTT.

The chain is built from TRBV19 and TRBJ2-7; maybe TRBD1 (5 bases). Trimming stripped 4 bases from V and 2 bases from J, with 9 bases between. This CDR3 is 13 amino acids long. CDR1 LNHDA and CDR2 SQIVND come from the germline V gene (reference sequence). DNA of the CDR3: TGTGCCAGTAGTACGTCGGACACCTACGAGCAGTACTTC. This gives the protein CASSTSDTYEQYF.

The J gene is TRBJ1-4, the V gene TRBV7-2; D might be TRBD1 (6 bases). The CDR3 is 15 residues long. Germline V gives CDR1 SGHTA, CDR2 FQGNSA. V shed 4 bases and J shed 0 bases, with 9 bases lying between them. The CDR3 DNA follows: TGTGCCAGCAGCTCCGACAGGTCAACTAATGAAAAACTGTTTTTT. It is translated as CASSSDRSTNEKLFF.

This chain connects TRBV6-1 to TRBJ2-2; D is unclear. This CDR3 is 14 amino acids long. V lost 0 bases to trimming and J lost 7 bases, with 9 bases between them. Germline V lookup: CDR1 MNHNS, CDR2 SASEGT. The CDR3: CASSEAPRIGELFF. DNA of the CDR3: TGTGCCAGCAGTGAAGCCCCTAGGATCGGGGAGCTGTTTTTT.

This clone was picked up one time. The rearrangement links TRBV6-6 to TRBJ1-1; possible D gene TRBD1, 6 bases. This CDR3 comprises 14 residues. V shed 8 bases and J shed 2 bases, with 15 bases lying between them. Germline V gene data show CDR1 as MNHNY and CDR2 as SVGAGI (reference sequence). This CDR3 is CASGGWGTNTEAFF. The CDR3, as DNA: TGTGCCAGCGGGGGCTGGGGAACTAACACTGAAGCTTTCTTT.

DNA for the CDR3: TGCGCCAGCAGCCAACTCCGGACAGGGAGACAGTACTTC. Protein product: CASSQLRTGRQYF. V gene TRBV4-1 combines with J gene TRBJ2-7; 8 bases align to TRBD1. CDR3 length equals 13 residues. V gave up 2 bases and J gave up 10 bases; unmatched junction bases: 7. Germline V gene sequence: CDR1 MGHRA, CDR2 YSYEKL.

The chain joins TRBV3-1 (or the pseudogene TRBV3-2) to TRBJ2-1; D might be TRBD2 (5 bases). The germline V gene encodes CDR1 LGHDT and CDR2 YNNKEL (reference sequence). CDR3 length: 15 amino acids. V lost 8 bases, J lost 3 bases, and 17 bases lay in between. This CDR3 reads CASSQVSGSYNEQFF. The CDR3 DNA reads as TGTGCCAGCTCCCAAGTATCGGGGAGCTACAATGAGCAGTTCTTC.

This clone was seen only once. This chain joins TRBV27 and TRBJ1-2; possible D gene TRBD1, 6 bases. This CDR3 has 13 residues. V shed 0 bases and J shed 4 bases, with 6 bases lying between them. CDR1 and CDR2 from the germline V gene are MNHEY and SMNVEV (reference sequence). Here the CDR3 DNA reads TGTGCCAGCAGTTTATCAGGGGGCTATGGCTACACCTTC. Translation gives CASSLSGGYGYTF.

The chain joins TRBV6-5 to TRBJ1-2; TRBD1 aligns across 12 bases. The CDR3 consists of 14 residues. Trimming cost V 8 bases and J 4 bases; bases outside gene matches: 5. Germline-derived CDR1 and CDR2 are MNHEY and SVGAGI. The CDR3 sequence is CASWDRGRSYGYTF. The CDR3 DNA follows: TGTGCCAGCTGGGACAGGGGGCGTTCCTATGGCTACACCTTC.